These 22 T cell receptor beta chains came from one sample sequenced in a study of T-cell reconstitution after alpha-beta-depleted transplantation in children. TCRbeta library preparation incorporated unique molecular identifiers. Via MiXCR, TCRdb re-called the PCR reads, giving one row per CDR3 protein. The table shows around 490,000 distinct CDR3 sequences, with about an eighth occurring only once. Sequencing used PBMCs, mostly from graft donor cells, obtained 180 days after TCRalphabeta/CD19-depleted stem cell transplant. The source of these receptors is a female patient between 2 and 15 years old who had a stem cell transplant for aplastic anemia, so the T cells may come from the graft donor.

The V gene is TRBV9, the J gene TRBJ2-7, with D possibly called TRBD1 or TRBD2 (5 bases each). Germline values: CDR1 SGDLS, CDR2 YYNGEE. V gave up 6 bases and J gave up 2 bases, with 15 bases separating them. The length of the CDR3 is 14 residues. The CDR3 region is CASTPGTSTYEQYF. The CDR3 region has the DNA TGTGCCAGCACCCCAGGGACGTCCACCTACGAGCAGTACTTC.

This clonotype was picked up a small number of times. V gene TRBV28 combines with J gene TRBJ2-3; D not certain. V was cut by 5 bases and J by 1 base, with 13 bases left in between. The CDR3 is 15 residues long. CDR1 and CDR2 (germline): MDHEN, SYDVKM. This chain's CDR3 is CASSPPGLGTDTQYF. Written as DNA, the CDR3 is TGTGCCAGCAGTCCACCGGGCCTAGGCACAGATACGCAGTATTTT.

The chain is built from TRBV7-2 and TRBJ2-7, with 14 bases that match TRBD2. Germline V gene data show CDR1 as SGHTA and CDR2 as FQGNSA. Trimming took 5 bases from V and 1 from J; bases not matched to a gene: 7. The CDR3 has 17 residues. The CDR3 loop reads CASSVGLAGEGSYEQYV. CDR3 nucleotide sequence: TGTGCCAGCAGCGTGGGACTAGCGGGAGAGGGGTCCTACGAGCAGTACGTC.

This clonotype occurred many times. The V call is TRBV20-1, the J call TRBJ2-1; TRBD2 matches at 10 bases. This CDR3 region has 13 residues. The V gene end was trimmed by 4 bases and the J gene end by 7 bases; junction bases not matched to a gene: 4. The germline V gene encodes CDR1 DFQATT and CDR2 SNEGSKA (reference sequence). The CDR3, as DNA: TGCAGTGCTACCCTAGCGGGAGTTAATGAGCAGTTCTTC. It is translated as CSATLAGVNEQFF.

The J gene is TRBJ2-1, the V gene TRBV20-1, with 12 positions matching TRBD2. The CDR3 runs to 13 residues. Germline-derived CDR1 and CDR2 are DFQATT and SNEGSKA (reference sequence). The trim removed 4 bases at V and 16 bases at J, leaving 11 bases unmatched. CDR3 loop: CSAKNLAGGPQFF. The CDR3 nucleotides are TGCAGTGCTAAGAACCTAGCGGGAGGGCCTCAATTCTTC.

There are a few counts of this clonotype. This chain links TRBV29-1 with TRBJ2-2; 9 nucleotides line up with TRBD2. This CDR3 is 15 amino acids long. CDR1 is SQVTM, CDR2 ANQGSEA, per germline. V was pared by 4 bases and J by 6 bases, with 9 bases of the junction left unmatched. The CDR3 region is CSVVRGGRAAGELFF. In DNA, the CDR3 is TGCAGCGTTGTCCGGGGCGGGAGGGCTGCCGGGGAGCTGTTTTTT.

The table lists this clonotype with a few counts. The rearrangement links TRBV3-1 to TRBJ1-2; the D is unclear. The CDR3 loop spans 14 amino acids. The V gene lost 1 base and the J gene lost 4 bases, with 10 bases spanning the gap. Germline CDR1 LGHDT, CDR2 YNNKEL (reference sequence). CDR3 residues: CASSQAGLFYGYTF. The CDR3 nucleotides are TGTGCCAGCAGCCAAGCCGGGCTCTTCTATGGCTACACCTTC.

This clonotype was recorded a few times. The rearrangement uses TRBV29-1 and TRBJ2-3; a weak D match, TRBD2 (5 bases). The CDR3 loop spans 15 amino acids. V gave up 5 bases and J gave up 4 bases, with 19 bases separating them. Germline V lookup: CDR1 SQVTM, CDR2 ANQGSEA. CDR3 in amino acids: CSVHWRLVSADTQYF. The CDR3 bases are TGCAGCGTTCATTGGAGGCTCGTAAGCGCAGATACGCAGTATTTT.

The CDR3 DNA follows: TGCAGTGCTGTCAGGGGAATGAACACTGAAGCTTTCTTT. This codes for CSAVRGMNTEAFF. This chain links TRBV20-1 with TRBJ1-1; TRBD1 is a possible D gene (6 bases). V shed 5 bases and J shed 0 bases, with 10 bases lying between them. Germline values: CDR1 DFQATT, CDR2 SNEGSKA (reference sequence). This CDR3 is built from 13 residues.

This clonotype has at least ten counts. This chain uses TRBV24-1 with TRBJ2-3; no clear D gene. V was trimmed by 3 bases and J by 2 bases, leaving 14 bases between them. CDR3 length: 16 residues. Looked up from germline, CDR1 is KGHDR and CDR2 is SFDVKD. This chain's CDR3 is CATSDPRPSTTDTQYF. The CDR3 DNA reads as TGTGCCACCAGTGATCCCCGACCCTCTACCACAGATACGCAGTATTTT.

This clonotype was picked up many times. CDR3 protein: CASSLARLAGGPSEQFF. CDR3 in DNA: TGTGCCAGCAGCTTAGCGAGACTAGCGGGAGGGCCCTCAGAGCAGTTCTTC. The rearrangement links TRBV7-2 to TRBJ2-1; 14 positions match TRBD2. Germline CDR1 is SGHTA and CDR2 is FQGNSA. V trimming: 0 bases; J trimming: 10 bases; junction bases outside the gene matches: 8. CDR3 length: 17 amino acids.

V is TRBV5-8 and J is TRBJ2-7; 8 bases line up with TRBD1. Germline CDR1 is SGHTS and CDR2 is YDEGEE. The V gene end was trimmed by 3 bases and the J gene end by 3 bases; junction bases not matched to a gene: 11. The CDR3 totals 16 residues. CDR3 nucleotide sequence: TGTGCCAGCAGCTCAATGGCGGGGACAGGAGACTACGAGCAGTACTTC. Translating it yields CASSSMAGTGDYEQYF.

The chain uses TRBV4-1 and TRBJ2-5, with D possibly TRBD1 on 5 matching bases. CDR3 length equals 13 residues. Trimming cost V 4 bases and J 5 bases, with 11 bases left between them. Germline CDR1 and CDR2: MGHRA and YSYEKL. DNA for the CDR3: TGCGCCAGCAGCCCAGGGCCCTGGGAGACCCAGTACTTC. It translates to CASSPGPWETQYF.

Details on this clonotype: One junction end disagrees with the germline gene, perhaps due to a read error. The V and J genes are TRBV24-1 and TRBJ2-1, with 10 bases matching TRBD2. CDR1 is KGHDR, CDR2 SFDVKD, per germline. The CDR3 length is 16 residues. The CDR3 reads CGTSDSTSGTYNEQFF. The CDR3 coding sequence is TGTGGCACCAGTGATTCTACTAGCGGGACCTACAATGAGCAGTTCTTC.

This clonotype was seen repeatedly, ten times or more. The V gene is TRBV12-3 or TRBV12-4, the J gene TRBJ2-7; 7 bases match TRBD2. The trim removed 5 bases at V and 4 bases at J, leaving 8 bases unmatched. The CDR3 consists of 14 residues. CDR3 nucleotide sequence: TGTGCCAGCAGTCTAGGGACTAAACCATACGAGCAGTACGTC. Protein: CASSLGTKPYEQYV.

This chain joins TRBV20-1 and TRBJ1-6; TRBD1 matches at 12 bases. Germline values: CDR1 DFQATT, CDR2 SNEGSKA (reference sequence). The CDR3 is made up of 20 amino acids. The ends lost 6 bases at V and 5 bases at J; junction bases unmatched: 20. As DNA, the CDR3 is TGCAGTGCCAAACCCCTGCCGGGACAGGGGGCGCGGGACGATAATTCACCCCTCCACTTT. It specifies CSAKPLPGQGARDDNSPLHF.

This clonotype has a handful of counts. The rearrangement joins TRBV20-1 to TRBJ2-3; D not resolved. V shed 3 bases and J shed 4 bases, with 5 bases lying between them. This CDR3 spans 11 amino acids. CDR1 DFQATT and CDR2 SNEGSKA come from the germline V gene (reference sequence). CDR3 DNA sequence: TGCAGTGCTAGCCCCGCAGATACGCAGTATTTT. Its protein product is CSASPADTQYF.

This clonotype has only a few counts. The chain carries TRBV5-1 and TRBJ1-3; no reliable D call. With 0 bases removed from V and 4 bases from J, the gap between germline ends came to 14 bases. This CDR3 has 16 residues. Germline lookup yields CDR1 SGHRS and CDR2 YFSETQ. As DNA, the CDR3 is TGCGCCAGCAGCTTGGAACCCGGGTCCCCAGGAAACACCATATATTTT. This translates into CASSLEPGSPGNTIYF.

This clonotype has just a few counts. The CDR3 region has the DNA TGTGCCAGCATTAACCGGGGTTCTGGGGCCAACGTCCTGACTTTC. Protein sequence: CASINRGSGANVLTF. The V call is TRBV12-3 or TRBV12-4, the J call TRBJ2-6; tentative D call: TRBD2 (5 bases). V was trimmed by 7 bases and J by 1 base, leaving 11 bases between them. The CDR3 has 15 residues.

This clonotype was detected a few times. The chain links TRBV7-9 to TRBJ2-4; tentatively, D is TRBD2 (6 bases). The germline V and J ends were trimmed by 4 bases and 1 base, with 17 bases remaining between them. CDR1 and CDR2 (germline): SEHNR, FQNEAQ (reference sequence). The CDR3 spans 17 residues. CDR3 coding DNA: TGTGCCAGCAGCTCAACCAGCGGAGGGTCCGCCAAAAACATTCAGTACTTC. Its translation: CASSSTSGGSAKNIQYF.

J is TRBJ2-1 and V is TRBV5-5; D perhaps matches TRBD2 (5 bases). Germline CDR1 SGHKS, CDR2 YYEKEE (reference sequence). The CDR3 runs to 15 residues. Trimming shortened V by 1 base and J by 0 bases, and 8 bases separated the two germline ends. The CDR3 loop is CASSLNRDSYNEQFF. As DNA, the CDR3 is TGTGCCAGCAGCTTGAACCGGGACTCCTACAATGAGCAGTTCTTC.

There are a few counts of this clonotype. V usage is TRBV9 and J usage is TRBJ2-7; D perhaps matches TRBD1 (6 bases). Germline-derived CDR1 and CDR2 are SGDLS and YYNGEE. With 4 bases removed from V and 2 bases from J, the gap between germline ends came to 13 bases. There are 14 residues in the CDR3. The CDR3 loop reads CASSTRDNPYEQYF. CDR3 in DNA: TGTGCCAGCAGCACTCGGGACAACCCCTACGAGCAGTACTTC.